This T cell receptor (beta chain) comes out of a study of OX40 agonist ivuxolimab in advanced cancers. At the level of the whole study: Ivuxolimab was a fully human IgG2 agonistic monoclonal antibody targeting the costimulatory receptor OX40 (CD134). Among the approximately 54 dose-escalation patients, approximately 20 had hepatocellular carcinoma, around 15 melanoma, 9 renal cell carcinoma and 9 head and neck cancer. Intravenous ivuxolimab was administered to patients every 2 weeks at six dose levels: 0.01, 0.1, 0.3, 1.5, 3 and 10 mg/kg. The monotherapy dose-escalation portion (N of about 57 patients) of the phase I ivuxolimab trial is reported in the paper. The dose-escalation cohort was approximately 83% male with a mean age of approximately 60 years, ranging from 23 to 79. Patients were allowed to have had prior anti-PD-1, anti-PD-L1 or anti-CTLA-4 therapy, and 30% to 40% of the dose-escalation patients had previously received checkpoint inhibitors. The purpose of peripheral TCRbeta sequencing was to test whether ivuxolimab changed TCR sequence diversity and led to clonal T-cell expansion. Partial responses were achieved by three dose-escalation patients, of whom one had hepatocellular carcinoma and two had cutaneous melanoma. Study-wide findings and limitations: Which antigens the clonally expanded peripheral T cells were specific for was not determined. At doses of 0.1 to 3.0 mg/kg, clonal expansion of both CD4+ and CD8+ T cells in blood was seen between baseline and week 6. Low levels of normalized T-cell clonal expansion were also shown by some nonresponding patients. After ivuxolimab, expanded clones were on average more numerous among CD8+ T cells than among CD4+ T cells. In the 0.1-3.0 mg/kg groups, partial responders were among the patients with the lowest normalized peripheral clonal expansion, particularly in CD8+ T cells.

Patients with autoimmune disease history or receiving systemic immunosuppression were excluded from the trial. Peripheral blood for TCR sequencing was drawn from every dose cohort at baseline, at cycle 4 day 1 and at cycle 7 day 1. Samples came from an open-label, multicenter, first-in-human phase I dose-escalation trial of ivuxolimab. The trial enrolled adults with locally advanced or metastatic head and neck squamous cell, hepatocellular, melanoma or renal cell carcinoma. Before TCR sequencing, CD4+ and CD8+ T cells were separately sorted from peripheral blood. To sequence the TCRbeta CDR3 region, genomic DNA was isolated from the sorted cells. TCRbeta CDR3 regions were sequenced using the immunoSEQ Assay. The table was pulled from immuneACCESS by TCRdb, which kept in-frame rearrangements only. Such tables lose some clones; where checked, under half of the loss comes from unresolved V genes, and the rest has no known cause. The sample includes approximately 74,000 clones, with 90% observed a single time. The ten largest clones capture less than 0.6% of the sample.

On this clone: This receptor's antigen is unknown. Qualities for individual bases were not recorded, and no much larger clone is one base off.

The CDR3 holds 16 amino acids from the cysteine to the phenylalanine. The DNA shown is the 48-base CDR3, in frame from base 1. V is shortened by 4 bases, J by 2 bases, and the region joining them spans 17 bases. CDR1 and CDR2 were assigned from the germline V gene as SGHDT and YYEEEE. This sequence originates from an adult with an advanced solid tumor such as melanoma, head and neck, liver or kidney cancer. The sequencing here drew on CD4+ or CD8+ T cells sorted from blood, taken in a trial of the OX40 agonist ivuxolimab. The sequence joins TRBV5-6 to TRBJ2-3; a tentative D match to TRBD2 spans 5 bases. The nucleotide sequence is TGTGCCAGCAGCAGGGAACTAGTGCTTAACACAGATACGCAGTATTTT. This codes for CASSRELVLNTDTQYF.